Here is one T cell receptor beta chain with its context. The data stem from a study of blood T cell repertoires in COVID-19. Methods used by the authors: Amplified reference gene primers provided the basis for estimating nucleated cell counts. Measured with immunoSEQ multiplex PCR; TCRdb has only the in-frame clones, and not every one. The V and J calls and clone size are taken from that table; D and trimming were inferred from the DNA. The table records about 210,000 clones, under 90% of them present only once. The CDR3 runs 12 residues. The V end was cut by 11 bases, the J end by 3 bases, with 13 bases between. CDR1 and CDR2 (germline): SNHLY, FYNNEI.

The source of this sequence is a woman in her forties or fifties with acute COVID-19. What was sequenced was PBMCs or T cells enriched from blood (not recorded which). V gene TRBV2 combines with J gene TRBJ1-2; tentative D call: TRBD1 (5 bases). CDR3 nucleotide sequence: TGTGCCTATTTACAGGCGGACTATGGCTACACCTTC. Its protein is CAYLQADYGYTF.